This T cell receptor (beta chain) is from a study of cytomegalovirus exposure and HLA in healthy donors. V lost 5 bases and J 0 bases, leaving 12 bases between the germline ends. CDR3 size: 14 residues. CDR1 is SQVTM and CDR2 is ANQGSEA in the germline V gene. The PCR made use of 60 Vbeta and 13 Jbeta primers. The data were produced by immunoSEQ multiplex PCR, yet TCRdb's version contains in-frame clones alone and is incomplete. The sample lists fewer than 200,000 clones; approximately 72% were seen once. This clone was seen a handful of times. No antigen is known for it. Study results and caveats: Sequencing likely generated an artifact that appeared as a cluster of highly shared sequence variants.

The chain combines TRBV29-1 with TRBJ2-3, with D possibly TRBD1 on 6 matching bases. Sample: PBMCs. This receptor was obtained from a female donor in good health and CMV-seronegative. The CDR3 bases are TGCAGCGTTAGAAGGGGGTTAAGCACAGATACGCAGTATTTT. As protein: CSVRRGLSTDTQYF.